A selection of T cell receptor beta chains follows, all from one sample in a study of beta chain features in type 1 diabetes. TCRdb's table, derived via immunoSEQ multiplex PCR, lists solely in-frame clones and lacks some. The sample includes a few hundred thousand clones, around 12% seen only once; the top ten take approximately 0.011%. Sequencing was done on a sample of naive CD4+ T cells from blood. These TCRs come from a woman aged 18-29 years with type 1 diabetes. CDR3s include the opening cysteine and the closing phenylalanine or tryptophan. A D gene is named only where the DNA matches it firmly. Clone size appears in some rows only: once, few, many, or a class for an expanded clone.

V gene,D gene,J gene,clone size,CDR3 protein,CDR3 DNA
TRBV29-1,-,TRBJ2-7,few,CSVIKIAERYEQYF,TGCAGCGTCATAAAAATAGCGGAGCGCTACGAGCAGTACTTC
TRBV11-2,TRBD1,TRBJ1-2,few,CASSRDRGSGYTF,TGTGCCAGCAGCCGAGACAGGGGTAGTGGCTACACCTTC
TRBV29-1,TRBD1,TRBJ2-3,few,CSVGGRPGQGRDTQYF,TGCAGCGTTGGGGGCCGGCCCGGACAGGGGCGAGATACGCAGTATTTT
TRBV30,-,TRBJ2-3,few,CAWSVTGDTQYF,TGTGCCTGGAGTGTAACCGGTGATACGCAGTATTTT
TRBV28,TRBD2,TRBJ2-6,-,CASTAGSGANVLTF,TGTGCCAGTACAGCGGGGTCTGGGGCCAACGTCCTGACTTTC
TRBV9,-,TRBJ2-1,-,CASSPRHARLVNEQFF,TGTGCCAGCAGCCCAAGGCATGCCCGACTAGTCAATGAGCAGTTCTTC
TRBV19,-,TRBJ1-3,few,CASTPSRAGNTIYF,TGTGCCAGTACTCCAAGCAGGGCTGGAAACACCATATATTTT
TRBV29-1,-,TRBJ2-5,few,CSVERGGKETQYF,TGCAGCGTTGAAAGGGGGGGGAAGGAGACCCAGTACTTC
TRBV7-2,-,TRBJ1-1,few,CASSLFRGSTEAFF,TGTGCCAGCAGCTTATTTCGGGGAAGCACTGAAGCTTTCTTT
TRBV5-1,-,TRBJ1-1,-,CASSFWEGLNTEAFF,TGCGCCAGCAGCTTTTGGGAGGGCCTGAACACTGAAGCTTTCTTT
TRBV7-2,TRBD2,TRBJ2-3,few,CASSLASGGADTQYF,TGTGCCAGCAGCTTAGCTAGCGGGGGTGCAGATACGCAGTATTTT
TRBV4-3,-,TRBJ2-7,-,CASSQDGTRGWEQYF,TGCGCCAGCAGCCAGGACGGGACTCGCGGTTGGGAGCAGTACTTC
TRBV6-1,TRBD1,TRBJ2-1,-,CASRRGTGAVNEQFF,TGTGCCAGCAGAAGGGGGACAGGCGCCGTCAATGAGCAGTTCTTC
TRBV30,-,TRBJ1-3,few,CAWSVTGNSIYF,TGTGCCTGGAGTGTAACGGGGAACTCCATATATTTT
TRBV4-3,-,TRBJ2-7,-,CASSQDTQPLFNQYF,TGCGCCAGCAGCCAAGACACCCAACCACTGTTTAACCAGTACTTC
TRBV9,-,TRBJ2-1,few,CASSVGRGAYNEQFF,TGTGCCAGCAGCGTGGGGAGGGGGGCGTACAATGAGCAGTTCTTC
TRBV6-5,-,TRBJ1-2,-,CASSYSYLANYGYTF,TGTGCCAGCAGTTACTCTTATTTAGCTAACTATGGCTACACCTTC
TRBV19,TRBD1,TRBJ2-1,-,CASSMGTGPTRSQFF,TGTGCCAGTAGTATGGGGACAGGCCCTACTAGATCGCAGTTCTTC
TRBV13,TRBD2,TRBJ2-1,-,CASSLDWRGGGNEQFF,TGTGCCAGCAGCTTAGACTGGCGGGGGGGCGGTAATGAGCAGTTCTTC
TRBV11-3,-,TRBJ2-3,-,CASSLRWPDTDTQYF,TGTGCCAGCAGCTTACGCTGGCCAGACACAGATACGCAGTATTTT
TRBV9,-,TRBJ2-1,few,CASSLSGPTPNEQFF,TGTGCCAGCAGCCTTAGCGGCCCAACCCCCAATGAGCAGTTCTTC
TRBV7-9,TRBD2,TRBJ2-1,-,CASSLGLAGSNEQFF,TGTGCCAGCAGCTTGGGACTAGCGGGGTCGAATGAGCAGTTCTTC
TRBV15,TRBD2,TRBJ2-5,few,CATSRRLAGGPKTQYF,TGTGCCACCAGCAGACGACTAGCGGGGGGGCCTAAGACCCAGTACTTC
TRBV30,TRBD2,TRBJ2-1,few,CAWSVGLAGINEQFF,TGTGCCTGGAGTGTAGGACTAGCGGGAATAAATGAGCAGTTCTTC
TRBV5-4,-,TRBJ2-3,-,CASSLYTDTQYF,TGTGCCAGCAGCCTATACACAGATACGCAGTATTTT
TRBV5-1,-,TRBJ2-2,few,CASSRGQNTGELFF,TGCGCCAGCAGCCGGGGACAAAACACCGGGGAGCTGTTTTTT
TRBV5-4,TRBD1,TRBJ2-1,few,CASSSAGQGHNEQFF,TGTGCCAGCAGCTCGGCCGGACAGGGTCACAATGAGCAGTTCTTC
TRBV19,-,TRBJ1-1,-,CASSIVGVNTEAFF,TGTGCCAGTAGTATAGTAGGAGTTAACACTGAAGCTTTCTTT
TRBV5-4,TRBD2,TRBJ2-5,-,CASSLQRGARETQYF,TGTGCCAGCAGCTTGCAGCGGGGGGCGCGAGAGACCCAGTACTTC
TRBV18,TRBD2,TRBJ2-1,-,CASSPGGLAGANNEQFF,TGTGCCAGCTCACCAGGGGGACTAGCGGGAGCAAACAATGAGCAGTTCTTC
TRBV19,-,TRBJ1-4,few,CASSPQGFGEKLFF,TGTGCCAGTAGTCCACAGGGATTTGGGGAAAAACTGTTTTTT
TRBV18,-,TRBJ1-2,few,CASSPRADYGYTF,TGTGCCAGCTCACCGAGGGCGGACTATGGCTACACCTTC
TRBV5-4,-,TRBJ1-3,-,CASSLDRGGNTIYF,TGTGCCAGCAGCTTGGACCGAGGAGGAAACACCATATATTTT
TRBV7-2,-,TRBJ2-1,-,CASSQGGLQYNEQFF,TGTGCCAGCAGCCAGGGGGGACTCCAATACAATGAGCAGTTCTTC
TRBV15,-,TRBJ1-3,few,CATSRGQANSGNTIYF,TGTGCCACCAGCAGAGGACAGGCGAACTCTGGAAACACCATATATTTT
TRBV7-9,-,TRBJ2-1,few,CASSLAPDYNEQFF,TGTGCCAGCAGCTTAGCCCCAGACTACAATGAGCAGTTCTTC
TRBV20-1,-,TRBJ1-2,-,CSAATVYGYTF,TGCAGTGCTGCGACAGTGTATGGCTACACCTTC
TRBV9,TRBD2,TRBJ2-2,few,CASAWTSDTGELFF,TGTGCCAGCGCCTGGACTAGCGACACCGGGGAGCTGTTTTTT
TRBV29-1,-,TRBJ1-2,-,CSVGSGQGYTF,TGCAGCGTTGGGAGCGGCCAAGGCTACACCTTC
TRBV11-2,TRBD2,TRBJ2-3,-,CASSSLHLRGAGGTQYF,TGTGCCAGCAGCTCCCTCCACCTGCGGGGGGCCGGAGGTACGCAGTATTTT
TRBV28,-,TRBJ2-7,-,CASSSRGLGWEQYF,TGTGCCAGCAGTTCCAGGGGCCTGGGATGGGAGCAGTACTTC
TRBV7-2,-,TRBJ2-5,-,CASSLVSTLGSKTQYF,TGTGCCAGCAGCTTAGTCTCCACCCTTGGGAGTAAGACCCAGTACTTC
TRBV30,-,TRBJ2-2,-,CAWKQAHGELFF,TGTGCCTGGAAACAGGCTCACGGGGAGCTGTTTTTT
TRBV9,-,TRBJ2-2,few,CASSEGQNTGELFF,TGTGCCAGCAGCGAAGGACAGAACACCGGGGAGCTGTTTTTT
TRBV30,TRBD1,TRBJ2-5,-,CALKQGATETQYF,TGTGCCCTCAAACAGGGGGCAACGGAGACCCAGTACTTC
TRBV5-6,-,TRBJ2-6,few,CASSFRGSGANVLTF,TGTGCCAGCAGCTTCAGGGGATCGGGGGCCAACGTCCTGACTTTC
TRBV19,TRBD2,TRBJ2-1,few,CASGSGGPVEQFF,TGTGCCAGCGGAAGCGGGGGGCCGGTTGAGCAGTTCTTC
TRBV7-8,TRBD2,TRBJ2-2,-,CASSPEAGAKTGELFF,TGTGCCAGCAGCCCAGAAGCGGGAGCTAAAACCGGGGAGCTGTTTTTT
TRBV28,TRBD1,TRBJ1-1,few,CASRANRDRDTEAFF,TGTGCCAGCAGAGCAAACCGGGACAGGGACACTGAAGCTTTCTTT
TRBV14,TRBD1,TRBJ2-7,few,CASSPPGGRGRNYEQYF,TGTGCCAGCAGCCCCCCGGGCGGCAGGGGGCGGAACTACGAGCAGTACTTC
TRBV7-9,-,TRBJ1-5,few,CASSPSMGLRNQPQHF,TGTGCCAGCAGTCCATCCATGGGCCTACGGAATCAGCCCCAGCATTTT
TRBV6-6,TRBD2,TRBJ2-5,-,CAGGLAQETQYF,TGTGCCGGAGGACTAGCACAAGAGACCCAGTACTTC
TRBV25-1,-,TRBJ2-5,-,CASRHSRAAKETQYF,TGTGCCAGCAGGCATAGCAGGGCAGCTAAAGAGACCCAGTACTTC
TRBV21-1,-,TRBJ2-2,few,CASSAKLADENTGELFF,TGTGCCAGCAGCGCCAAGCTAGCGGATGAGAACACCGGGGAGCTGTTTTTT
TRBV25-1,-,TRBJ2-7,few,CASSEQQVGEQYF,TGTGCCAGCAGTGAACAGCAGGTTGGCGAGCAGTACTTC